Listed below are T cell receptor beta chains from one sample, sequenced in a study of blood T cell repertoires in COVID-19. Some clones are missing from TCRdb's copy, which holds only in-frame ones; the method was immunoSEQ multiplex PCR. The sample has roughly 130,000 clones; about 79% are singletons. The sample taken for sequencing was PBMCs or T cells enriched from blood (not recorded which). Receptors were obtained from a man in his forties or fifties who had recovered from COVID-19. Both conserved end residues are part of each CDR3. The order of the fields is V gene, J gene, CDR3 protein.

v_gene: TRBV18; j_gene: TRBJ1-2; CDR3aa: CASSPKVSSNYGYTF
v_gene: TRBV9; j_gene: TRBJ1-1; CDR3aa: CASSPSQGNTEAFF
v_gene: TRBV13; j_gene: TRBJ2-4; CDR3aa: CASSSTWTLAKNIQYF
v_gene: TRBV19; j_gene: TRBJ1-4; CDR3aa: CASSRGDEKLFF
v_gene: TRBV27; j_gene: TRBJ2-4; CDR3aa: CASSSRGGEAKNIQYF
v_gene: TRBV7-2; j_gene: TRBJ2-7; CDR3aa: CASSFSGAGALASYEQYF
v_gene: TRBV15; j_gene: TRBJ1-5; CDR3aa: CATSKQGNQPQHF
v_gene: TRBV6-2/TRBV6-3; j_gene: TRBJ2-2; CDR3aa: CASSYRQNTGELFF
v_gene: TRBV24-1; j_gene: TRBJ2-3; CDR3aa: CATSDLEGDTDTQYF
v_gene: TRBV4-1; j_gene: TRBJ1-1; CDR3aa: CASSQGGTGVLTEAFF
v_gene: TRBV5-1; j_gene: TRBJ2-3; CDR3aa: CASSGAGTSTDTQYF
v_gene: TRBV10-3; j_gene: TRBJ1-6; CDR3aa: CAISSGQQNSPLHF
v_gene: TRBV14; j_gene: TRBJ2-6; CDR3aa: CASSQSRSGANVLTF
v_gene: TRBV2; j_gene: TRBJ2-7; CDR3aa: CASLERLNSYEQYF
v_gene: TRBV7-2; j_gene: TRBJ2-1; CDR3aa: CASSLGLAGVYNEQFF
v_gene: TRBV14; j_gene: TRBJ1-2; CDR3aa: CASSPPPQGWSLYNYGYTF
v_gene: TRBV5-5; j_gene: TRBJ2-1; CDR3aa: CASSFPDWGYTGQFF
v_gene: TRBV7-9; j_gene: TRBJ1-5; CDR3aa: CASSPGGYSNQPQHF
v_gene: TRBV6-5; j_gene: TRBJ2-2; CDR3aa: CASSYFSSAGTGELFF
v_gene: TRBV4-2; j_gene: TRBJ2-2; CDR3aa: CASSQDIAGGWSTGELFF
v_gene: TRBV6-2/TRBV6-3; j_gene: TRBJ2-7; CDR3aa: CASSYERGGLPWLEQYF
v_gene: TRBV5-6; j_gene: TRBJ2-2; CDR3aa: CASSWGPSGGRAGELFF
v_gene: TRBV27; j_gene: TRBJ1-6; CDR3aa: CASTIGGGYSPLHF
v_gene: TRBV19; j_gene: TRBJ2-3; CDR3aa: CASSTTSGFGTDTQYF
v_gene: TRBV11-3; j_gene: TRBJ2-2; CDR3aa: CASGEPTGELFF
v_gene: TRBV7-3; j_gene: TRBJ2-3; CDR3aa: CASSFSSGDTQYF
v_gene: TRBV5-5; j_gene: TRBJ1-6; CDR3aa: CASSFLTGASPLHF
v_gene: TRBV7-9; j_gene: TRBJ2-1; CDR3aa: CARTPGAGGLTNEQFF
v_gene: TRBV5-1; j_gene: TRBJ2-1; CDR3aa: CASSHPGNEQFF
v_gene: TRBV27; j_gene: TRBJ1-5; CDR3aa: CASAPRTGQNQPQHF
v_gene: TRBV11-2; j_gene: TRBJ1-1; CDR3aa: CASSSFGQGSEAFF
v_gene: TRBV7-8; j_gene: TRBJ1-5; CDR3aa: CASSLVTGGSNQPQHF
v_gene: TRBV19; j_gene: TRBJ1-1; CDR3aa: CASKDMNTEAFF
v_gene: TRBV25-1; j_gene: TRBJ1-1; CDR3aa: CASIGSWSTEAFF
v_gene: TRBV21-1; j_gene: TRBJ2-3; CDR3aa: CASSKESAGGPITDTQYF
v_gene: TRBV27; j_gene: TRBJ2-7; CDR3aa: CASSYYPGTGAGEQYF
v_gene: TRBV5-4; j_gene: TRBJ2-1; CDR3aa: CASSSGLAGGQYNEQFF
v_gene: TRBV7-8; j_gene: TRBJ1-1; CDR3aa: CASSLGWQGGGKYTEAFF
v_gene: TRBV19; j_gene: TRBJ1-1; CDR3aa: CASSILQGEAFF
v_gene: TRBV5-4; j_gene: TRBJ1-1; CDR3aa: CASSFGGGGGTEAFF
v_gene: TRBV25-1; j_gene: TRBJ2-2; CDR3aa: CASSEWGENTGELFF
v_gene: TRBV11-3; j_gene: TRBJ1-3; CDR3aa: CARVASWGIAGNTIYF